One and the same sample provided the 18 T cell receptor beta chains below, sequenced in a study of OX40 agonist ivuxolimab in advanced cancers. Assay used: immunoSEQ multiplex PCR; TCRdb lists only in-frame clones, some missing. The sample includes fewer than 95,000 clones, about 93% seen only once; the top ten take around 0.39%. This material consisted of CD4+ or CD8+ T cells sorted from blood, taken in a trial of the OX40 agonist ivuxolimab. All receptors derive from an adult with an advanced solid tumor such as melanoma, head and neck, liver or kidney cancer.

Here the CDR3 DNA reads TGTGCCAGCAATCGATTCGGGACAGGGGTAGGTCAGCCCCAGCATTTT. This gives the protein CASNRFGTGVGQPQHF. The chain is built from TRBV28 and TRBJ1-5; 10 bases are shared with TRBD1. Per the germline V gene, CDR1 is MDHEN and CDR2 is SYDVKM. CDR3 size: 16 residues. V trimming: 7 bases; J trimming: 6 bases; junction bases outside the gene matches: 12.

CDR3 region: CASSLGTSYEQYF. CDR3 coding DNA: TGTGCCAGCAGCTTAGGGACAAGCTACGAGCAGTACTTC. This chain uses TRBV11-3 with TRBJ2-7, with TRBD1 as a possible D gene (5 bases). The V and J ends lost 1 base and 3 bases respectively, with 7 bases between them. Germline V gene lookup returns CDR1 SGHNT and CDR2 YENEEA. The CDR3 length is 13 residues.

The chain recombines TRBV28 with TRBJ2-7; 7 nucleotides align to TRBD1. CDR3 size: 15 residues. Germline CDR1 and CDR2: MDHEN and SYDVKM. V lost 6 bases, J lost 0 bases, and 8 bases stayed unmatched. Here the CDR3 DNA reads TGTGCCAGCAGGTCGACCGGGACAGCCTCCTACGAGCAGTACTTC. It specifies CASRSTGTASYEQYF.

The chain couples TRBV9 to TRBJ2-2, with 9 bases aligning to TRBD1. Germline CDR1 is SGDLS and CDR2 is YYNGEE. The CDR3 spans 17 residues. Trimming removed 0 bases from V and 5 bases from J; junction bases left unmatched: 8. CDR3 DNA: TGTGCCAGCAGCGTAGGAGGAACAGGGGGCCGAACCGGGGAGCTGTTTTTT. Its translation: CASSVGGTGGRTGELFF. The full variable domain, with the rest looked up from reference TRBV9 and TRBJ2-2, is DSGVTQTPKHLITATGQRVTLRCSPRSGDLSVYWYQQSLDQGLQFLIQYYNGEERAKGNILERFSAQQFPDLHSELNLSSLELGDSALYFCASSVGGTGGRTGELFFGEGSRLTVL.

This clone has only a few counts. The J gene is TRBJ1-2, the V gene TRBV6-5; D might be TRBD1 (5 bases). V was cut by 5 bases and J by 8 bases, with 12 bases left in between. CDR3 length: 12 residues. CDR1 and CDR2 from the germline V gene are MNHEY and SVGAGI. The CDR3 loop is CASSTPGGGYTF. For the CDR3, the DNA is TGTGCCAGCAGTACCCCGGGGGGGGGCTACACCTTC.

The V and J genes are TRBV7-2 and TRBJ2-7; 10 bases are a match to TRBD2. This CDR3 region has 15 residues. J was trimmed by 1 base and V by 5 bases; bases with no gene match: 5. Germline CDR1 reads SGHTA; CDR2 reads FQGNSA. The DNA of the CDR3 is TGTGCCAGCAGCCCCGGGACTAGCGCTTCCTACGAGCAGTACTTC. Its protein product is CASSPGTSASYEQYF.

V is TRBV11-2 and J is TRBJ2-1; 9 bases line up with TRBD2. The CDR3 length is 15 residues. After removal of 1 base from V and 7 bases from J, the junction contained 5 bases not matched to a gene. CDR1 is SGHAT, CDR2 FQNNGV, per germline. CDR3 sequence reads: CASSLGLAGRNEQFF. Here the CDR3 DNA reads TGTGCCAGCAGCTTAGGGCTAGCGGGGAGGAATGAGCAGTTCTTC.

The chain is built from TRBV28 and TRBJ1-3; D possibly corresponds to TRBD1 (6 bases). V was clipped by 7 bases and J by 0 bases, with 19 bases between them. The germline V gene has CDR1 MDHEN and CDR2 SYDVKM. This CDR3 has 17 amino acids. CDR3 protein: CASNGRGPLSSGNTIYF. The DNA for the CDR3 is TGTGCCAGCAATGGCAGGGGCCCCCTTAGCTCTGGAAACACCATATATTTT.

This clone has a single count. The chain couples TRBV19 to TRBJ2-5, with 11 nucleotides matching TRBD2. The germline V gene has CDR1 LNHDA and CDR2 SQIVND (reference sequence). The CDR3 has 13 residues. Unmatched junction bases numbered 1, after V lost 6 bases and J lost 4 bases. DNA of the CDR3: TGTGCCAGTAGGACTAGCGGGGTAGAGACCCAGTACTTC. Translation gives CASRTSGVETQYF.

The CDR3 here is CASSLPETHTQYF. CDR3 DNA sequence: TGTGCCAGCAGTTTACCGGAGACCCATACGCAGTATTTT. V gene TRBV28 combines with J gene TRBJ2-3, with D hard to call. CDR1 and CDR2 (germline): MDHEN, SYDVKM. The CDR3 sequence is 13 residues long. The germline V and J ends were trimmed by 2 bases and 7 bases, with 10 bases remaining between them.

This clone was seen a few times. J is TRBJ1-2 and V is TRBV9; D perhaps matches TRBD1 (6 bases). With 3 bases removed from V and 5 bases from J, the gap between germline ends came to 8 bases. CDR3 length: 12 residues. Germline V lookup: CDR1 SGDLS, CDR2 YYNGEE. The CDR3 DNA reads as TGTGCCAGCAGCGGACAGGAGTATGGCTACACCTTC. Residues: CASSGQEYGYTF.

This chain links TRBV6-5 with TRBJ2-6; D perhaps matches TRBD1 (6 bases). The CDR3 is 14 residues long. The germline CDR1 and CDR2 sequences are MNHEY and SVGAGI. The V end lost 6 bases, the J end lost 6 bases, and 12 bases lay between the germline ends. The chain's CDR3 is CASSQGFEANVLTF. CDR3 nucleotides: TGTGCCAGCAGCCAGGGGTTCGAGGCCAACGTCCTGACTTTC.

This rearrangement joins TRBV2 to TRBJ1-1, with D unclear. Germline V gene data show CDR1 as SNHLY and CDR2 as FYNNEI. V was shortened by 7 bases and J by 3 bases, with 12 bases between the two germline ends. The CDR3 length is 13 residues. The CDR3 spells CASIASVDTEAFF. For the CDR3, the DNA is TGTGCCAGCATCGCTTCGGTGGACACTGAAGCTTTCTTT.

The CDR3: CAIREADTQYF. In DNA form, the CDR3 reads TGTGCCATCAGAGAGGCGGATACGCAGTATTTT. The rearrangement uses TRBV10-3 and TRBJ2-3, with no clear D. V lost 6 bases and J 6 bases, leaving 7 bases between the germline ends. Germline loops: CDR1 ENHRY, CDR2 SYGVKD. The CDR3 covers 11 residues.

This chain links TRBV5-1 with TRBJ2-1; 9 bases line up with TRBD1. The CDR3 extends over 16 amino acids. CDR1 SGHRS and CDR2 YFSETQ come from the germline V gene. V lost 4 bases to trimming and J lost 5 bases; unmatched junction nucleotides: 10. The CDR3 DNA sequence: TGCGCCAGCAGCGCCAGGACAGGGGATGGTAACAATGAGCAGTTCTTC. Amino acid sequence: CASSARTGDGNNEQFF.

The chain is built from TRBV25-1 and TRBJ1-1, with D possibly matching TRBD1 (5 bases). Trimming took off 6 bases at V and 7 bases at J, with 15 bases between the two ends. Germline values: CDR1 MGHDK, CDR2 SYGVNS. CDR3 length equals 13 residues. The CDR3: CASSSGEGREAFF. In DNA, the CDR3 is TGTGCCAGCAGCAGCGGCGAGGGACGTGAAGCTTTCTTT. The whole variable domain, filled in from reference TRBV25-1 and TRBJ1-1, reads EADIYQTPRYLVIGTGKKITLECSQTMGHDKMYWYQQDPGMELHLIHYSYGVNSTEKGDLSSESTVSRIRTEHFPLTLESARPSHTSQYLCASSSGEGREAFFGQGTRLTVV.

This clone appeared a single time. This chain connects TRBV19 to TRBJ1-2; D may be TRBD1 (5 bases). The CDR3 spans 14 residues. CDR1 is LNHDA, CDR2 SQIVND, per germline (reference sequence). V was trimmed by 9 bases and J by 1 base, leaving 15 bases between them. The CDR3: CASSPTVDNYGYTF. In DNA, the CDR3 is TGTGCCAGCTCACCGACAGTCGATAACTATGGCTACACCTTC.

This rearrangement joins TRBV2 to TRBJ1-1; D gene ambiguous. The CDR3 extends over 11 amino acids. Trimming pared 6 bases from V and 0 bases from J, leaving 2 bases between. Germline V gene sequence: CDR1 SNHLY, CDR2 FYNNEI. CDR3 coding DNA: TGTGCCAGCAGGTTGAACACTGAAGCTTTCTTT. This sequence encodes CASRLNTEAFF.